This is a list of T cell receptor beta chains from one sample in a study of long-term antiretroviral therapy in people with HIV. Generated by immunoSEQ multiplex PCR, the TCRdb table keeps only in-frame clones and is missing some. The table lists some 30,000 clones, around 90% of them singletons. The sample in question was unsorted PBMCs, obtained 1.1 years after starting antiretroviral therapy. All receptors derive from a young man with HIV. The CDR3 runs from the conserved cysteine through the conserved F or W. A D gene is named only where the DNA matches it firmly. For some rows the clone size is stated as once, few or many, or as a class when expanded; others skip it.

J | D | size | V | CDR3 | DNA
TRBJ2-3 | TRBD2 | - | TRBV27 | CASSQLAGGPRSTDTQYF | TGTGCCAGCAGCCAACTAGCGGGAGGGCCAAGGAGCACAGATACGCAGTATTTT
TRBJ1-2 | - | - | TRBV28 | CASSFRGGYTF | TGTGCCAGCAGTTTTAGGGGAGGCTACACCTTC
TRBJ2-1 | TRBD1 | - | TRBV7-9 | CASSAGTGGPYNEQFF | TGTGCCAGCAGCGCCGGGACAGGGGGCCCCTACAATGAGCAGTTCTTC
TRBJ1-5 | - | - | TRBV6-5 | CASSTGTTVDQPQHF | TGTGCCAGCAGCACGGGGACAACGGTCGATCAGCCCCAGCATTTT
TRBJ1-5 | - | - | TRBV15 | CATSAGRGQPQHF | TGTGCCACCAGTGCAGGGCGAGGGCAGCCCCAGCATTTT
TRBJ2-7 | - | - | TRBV28 | CASSLSGYEQYF | TGTGCCAGCAGCCTCAGCGGGTACGAGCAGTACTTC
TRBJ2-5 | TRBD2 | - | TRBV6-6 | CASSYGPSGGLETQYF | TGTGCCAGCAGTTACGGCCCTAGCGGGGGGTTAGAGACCCAGTACTTC
TRBJ2-5 | TRBD2 | - | TRBV6-5 | CASSYGLAGGGETQYF | TGTGCCAGCAGTTATGGATTAGCGGGAGGAGGAGAGACCCAGTACTTC
TRBJ2-1 | - | - | TRBV19 | CASSSLQGWYNEQFF | TGTGCCAGTAGTAGCTTACAGGGATGGTACAATGAGCAGTTCTTC
TRBJ2-7 | TRBD2 | - | TRBV6-1 | CASSEFSGDGYEQYF | TGTGCCAGCAGTGAGTTTAGCGGGGATGGCTACGAGCAGTACTTC
TRBJ2-3 | - | - | TRBV4-2 | CASSQDRGGGGDTQYF | TGTGCCAGCAGCCAAGACAGGGGGGGAGGGGGTGATACGCAGTATTTT
TRBJ2-3 | TRBD2 | - | TRBV4-1 | CASSHPLAGGPRTDTQYF | TGCGCCAGCAGCCATCCCCTAGCGGGAGGGCCACGCACAGATACGCAGTATTTT
TRBJ1-4 | - | - | TRBV30 | CAWSVRRGATEKLFF | TGTGCCTGGAGTGTACGACGGGGGGCCACTGAAAAACTGTTTTTT
TRBJ2-3 | - | - | TRBV10-3 | CAISEGLADTQYF | TGTGCCATCAGTGAGGGGTTGGCAGATACGCAGTATTTT
TRBJ2-7 | - | - | TRBV27 | CASSFDRREQYF | TGTGCCAGCAGTTTTGACCGTCGGGAGCAGTACTTC
TRBJ1-1 | TRBD1 | - | TRBV5-1 | CASSLGEQGTEAFF | TGCGCCAGCAGCTTGGGGGAACAGGGGACTGAAGCTTTCTTT
TRBJ2-1 | TRBD2 | - | TRBV27 | CASSKGLAGAANEQFF | TGTGCCAGCAGTAAGGGACTAGCGGGAGCAGCAAATGAGCAGTTCTTC
TRBJ2-2 | - | - | TRBV7-2 | CASSLPGGANTGELFF | TGTGCCAGCAGTCTACCGGGGGGCGCGAACACCGGGGAGCTGTTTTTT
TRBJ2-2 | - | - | TRBV5-4 | CASSFFRGGGTGELFF | TGTGCCAGCAGCTTTTTTCGAGGGGGGGGCACCGGGGAGCTGTTTTTT
TRBJ1-5 | - | - | TRBV15 | CATSRDRGEPQHF | TGTGCCACCAGCAGAGATCGCGGGGAGCCCCAGCATTTT
TRBJ2-2 | TRBD2 | - | TRBV7-8 | CASSGTSRPGGNTGELFF | TGTGCCAGCAGCGGGACTAGCCGACCTGGGGGTAACACCGGGGAGCTGTTTTTT
TRBJ2-5 | - | - | TRBV5-1 | CASSRTPQETQYF | TGCGCCAGCAGCCGGACACCCCAAGAGACCCAGTACTTC
TRBJ1-4 | - | - | TRBV4-2 | CASSLINEKLFF | TGTGCCAGCAGCCTAATTAATGAAAAACTGTTTTTT
TRBJ2-3 | TRBD1 | - | TRBV13 | CASSLAWDRGEYSDTQYF | TGTGCCAGCAGCTTAGCCTGGGACAGGGGGGAGTACTCAGATACGCAGTATTTT
TRBJ2-7 | - | - | TRBV13 | CASSLTSGTGVYEQYF | TGTGCCAGCAGCTTAACCTCCGGGACGGGGGTTTACGAGCAGTACTTC
TRBJ2-2 | - | - | TRBV11-2 | CASSLVGGNTGELFF | TGTGCCAGCAGCTTAGTCGGGGGGAACACCGGGGAGCTGTTTTTT
TRBJ1-2 | - | - | TRBV6-6 | CASSDPGELYGYTF | TGTGCCAGCAGTGACCCTGGGGAGCTCTATGGCTACACCTTC
TRBJ2-5 | TRBD1 | once | TRBV7-6 | CASSLVTGGGETQYF | TGTGCCAGCAGCTTAGTAACAGGGGGCGGAGAGACCCAGTACTTC
TRBJ1-2 | - | - | TRBV29-1 | CSVAGLDYGYTF | TGCAGCGTTGCAGGGTTGGACTATGGCTACACCTTC
TRBJ1-2 | - | - | TRBV7-2 | CASSLGRHNYGYTF | TGTGCCAGCAGCCTCGGACGGCATAACTATGGCTACACCTTC
TRBJ2-1 | - | - | TRBV27 | CASTYTGSIYNEQFF | TGTGCCAGCACCTACACAGGGAGTATATACAATGAGCAGTTCTTC
TRBJ1-1 | - | - | TRBV14 | CASSQMVNTEAFF | TGTGCCAGCAGCCAGATGGTGAACACTGAAGCTTTCTTT
TRBJ2-3 | - | few | TRBV2 | CASRKGLVGPNAQYF | TGTGCCAGCAGGAAGGGATTGGTGGGACCAAACGCGCAGTATTTT
TRBJ1-5 | TRBD1 | - | TRBV7-2 | CASSSTPGGDQPQHF | TGTGCCAGCAGCTCCACCCCAGGGGGCGATCAGCCCCAGCATTTT
TRBJ2-7 | TRBD1 | - | TRBV15 | CATSRVWDRRTYEQYF | TGTGCCACCAGCAGAGTTTGGGACAGGAGAACCTACGAGCAGTACTTC
TRBJ2-7 | - | - | TRBV29-1 | CSVDSEQGTPYEQYF | TGCAGCGTTGACTCAGAGCAGGGGACCCCCTACGAGCAGTACTTC
TRBJ2-7 | TRBD2 | - | TRBV28 | CASSSGTRLADTAYEQYF | TGTGCCAGCAGTTCCGGCACCCGACTAGCGGACACCGCCTACGAGCAGTACTTC
TRBJ1-1 | - | - | TRBV7-9 | CASSLSARGTEAFF | TGTGCCAGCAGCTTATCAGCCCGGGGGACTGAAGCTTTCTTT
TRBJ2-7 | TRBD1 | once | TRBV25-1 | CASSRRQGLNSYEQYF | TGTGCCAGCAGTCGAAGACAGGGTTTGAACTCCTACGAGCAGTACTTC
TRBJ2-2 | TRBD1 | - | TRBV29-1 | CSACRDRGGGELFF | TGCAGCGCCTGCCGGGACAGGGGTGGCGGGGAGCTGTTTTTT
TRBJ1-1 | TRBD1 | once | TRBV5-8 | CASSPRTGGFTEAFF | TGTGCCAGCAGCCCGCGGACAGGTGGGTTCACTGAAGCTTTCTTT
TRBJ2-1 | - | - | TRBV4-3 | CASSQDSGGVVYNEQFF | TGCGCCAGCAGCCAAGATAGTGGGGGAGTGGTCTACAATGAGCAGTTCTTC
TRBJ1-4 | TRBD1 | - | TRBV7-2 | CASSWTGGAEKLFF | TGTGCCAGCAGCTGGACAGGGGGCGCCGAAAAACTGTTTTTT
TRBJ1-1 | - | - | TRBV6-5 | CASSLTVLNTEAFF | TGTGCCAGCAGTTTGACAGTTCTGAACACTGAAGCTTTCTTT
TRBJ2-7 | - | - | TRBV18 | CASSQGTLYEQYF | TGTGCCAGCTCACAAGGGACCCTTTACGAGCAGTACTTC
TRBJ2-1 | TRBD2 | once | TRBV7-9 | CASSKGLAEQFF | TGTGCCAGCAGCAAGGGACTAGCGGAGCAGTTCTTC
TRBJ2-3 | TRBD1 | - | TRBV27 | CASSLHYRGGGTDTQYF | TGTGCCAGCAGTTTACATTACAGGGGTGGGGGAACAGATACGCAGTATTTT
TRBJ1-1 | - | few | TRBV19 | CASSIGVAKKTEAFF | TGTGCCAGTAGTATAGGAGTAGCAAAGAAGACTGAAGCTTTCTTT